The 18 T cell receptor beta chains below were found in one sample sequenced in a study of CD4 T cells in relation to SARS-CoV-2 and coronaviruses. Sequencing was performed with immunoSEQ multiplex PCR; in TCRdb, only in-frame clones are kept and a portion is missing. The repertoire consists of around 18,000 clones, with 70% to 85% occurring once and the leading ten covering roughly 31%. Antigen specificity for these receptors is unknown. Before the COVID-19 pandemic, during about 2011-2019, CD4+ T cells were taken from unexposed donors. Isolation of CD4+ T cells took place after 10 days in culture. The sequencing input was CD4+ T cells from PBMCs, cultured in vitro. These receptors were taken from a human donor in good health.

This sequence joins TRBV4-1 and TRBJ2-3; the D gene is possibly TRBD1 (5 bases). Germline assignment: CDR1 MGHRA and CDR2 YSYEKL. This CDR3 comprises 16 residues. Trimming removed 2 bases from V and 1 base from J, with 13 bases in between. The CDR3 sequence is CASSQRQGVGTDTQYF. Here the CDR3 DNA reads TGCGCCAGCAGCCAACGGCAGGGTGTGGGCACAGATACGCAGTATTTT.

This chain links TRBV6-5 with TRBJ2-3, with 11 positions matching TRBD2. Trimming removed 6 bases from V and 6 bases from J; junction bases left unmatched: 8. Germline V gene sequence: CDR1 MNHEY, CDR2 SVGAGI. The CDR3 contains 15 residues. The CDR3 loop reads CASRSLAGVMDTQYF. In DNA form, the CDR3 reads TGTGCCAGCAGATCACTAGCGGGAGTGATGGATACGCAGTATTTT.

The rearrangement uses TRBV2 and TRBJ2-3, with 7 bases matching TRBD2. From germline, CDR1 is SNHLY and CDR2 FYNNEI. The CDR3 is 16 amino acids. The junction had 11 bases not matched to a gene; V was cut back by 6 bases and J by 2 bases. The CDR3: CASSFFTGLSTDTQYF. The CDR3 coding sequence is TGTGCCAGCAGCTTCTTCACGGGACTATCCACAGATACGCAGTATTTT.

The J gene is TRBJ2-3, the V gene TRBV15, with TRBD2 identical over 8 bases. CDR3 length: 18 amino acids. Trimming removed 0 bases from V and 5 bases from J; junction bases left unmatched: 13. Germline V gene sequence: CDR1 LNHNV, CDR2 YYDKDF (reference sequence). The CDR3 DNA follows: TGTGCCACCAGCAGAGATTTGGAGTCGGGAGGGCCGAAAGATACGCAGTATTTT. The encoded protein is CATSRDLESGGPKDTQYF. The full variable domain, in which reference TRBV15 and TRBJ2-3 provide the parts outside the CDR3, is DAMVIQNPRYQVTQFGKPVTLSCSQTLNHNVMYWYQQKSSQAPKLLFHYYDKDFNNEADTPDNFQSRRPNTSFCFLDIRSPGLGDTAMYLCATSRDLESGGPKDTQYFGPGTRLTVL.

This clone was counted once. The chain is built from TRBV19 and TRBJ2-5; D ambiguous. This CDR3 has 18 residues. The V end lost 0 bases, the J end lost 0 bases, and 17 bases lay between the germline ends. The germline gives CDR1 LNHDA, CDR2 SQIVND (reference sequence). In DNA, the CDR3 is TGTGCCAGTAGTATAGATCACGTTGACGGGCGTTACCAAGAGACCCAGTACTTC. Translating it yields CASSIDHVDGRYQETQYF.

J is TRBJ1-2 and V is TRBV12-3 or TRBV12-4; D is undetermined. Trimming pared 6 bases from V and 3 bases from J, leaving 5 bases between. The CDR3 has 11 amino acids. CDR3 DNA: TGTGCCAGCAGATTATACTATGGCTACACCTTC. It encodes CASRLYYGYTF.

This chain joins TRBV7-9 and TRBJ1-2; a possible D gene is TRBD1 (6 bases). The CDR3 is 12 amino acids. V was clipped by 7 bases and J by 6 bases, with 12 bases between them. Germline loops: CDR1 SEHNR, CDR2 FQNEAQ (reference sequence). The CDR3 protein is CASTSQGHGYTF. CDR3 nucleotide sequence: TGTGCCAGCACCAGCCAGGGGCATGGCTACACCTTC.

The chain has TRBV30 and TRBJ2-1; perhaps TRBD2 as D (5 bases). Germline-derived CDR1 and CDR2 are GTSNPN and SVGIG (reference sequence). Between the trimmed V and J ends, which lost 6 bases and 5 bases, there was a span of 11 bases. The CDR3 runs to 12 residues. The CDR3 nucleotides read TGTGCCTGCGCGGGCCAACACAATGAGCAGTTCTTC. It is translated as CACAGQHNEQFF.

The genes are TRBV3-1 (or the pseudogene TRBV3-2) and TRBJ2-1; TRBD2 matches 10 bases. Germline lookup yields CDR1 LGHDT and CDR2 YNNKEL (reference sequence). This CDR3 comprises 20 residues. The V and J ends lost 2 bases and 1 base, in that order; junction bases with no gene match: 14. The CDR3 reads CASSQRTEPSGRYSYNEQFF. CDR3 nucleotides: TGTGCCAGCAGCCAACGAACTGAGCCTAGCGGGAGATATTCCTACAATGAGCAGTTCTTC.

The chain couples TRBV2 to TRBJ1-2; D gene unclear. V lost 2 bases, J lost 14 bases, and 9 bases lay in between. The CDR3 has 10 residues. CDR1 is SNHLY, CDR2 FYNNEI, per germline. The CDR3 sequence is CASSEISQTF. The DNA of the CDR3 is TGTGCCAGCAGTGAAATAAGTCAAACCTTC.

The chain combines TRBV5-1 with TRBJ1-3; D uncertain. In germline, CDR1 is SGHRS, CDR2 YFSETQ. The CDR3 spans 15 residues. With 2 bases removed from V and 3 bases from J, the gap between germline ends came to 12 bases. The CDR3 region is CASSFGAGDGNTIYF. The CDR3 DNA reads as TGCGCCAGCAGCTTTGGTGCAGGAGATGGAAACACCATATATTTT.

The V call is TRBV6-5, the J call TRBJ2-7; 10 positions match TRBD1. CDR3 size: 15 residues. Per germline, CDR1 MNHEY and CDR2 SVGAGI. Trimming took 8 bases from V and 2 from J; bases not matched to a gene: 9. CDR3 coding DNA: TGTGCCAGCGGTCACCCGGGACAGGGGACCTACGAGCAGTACTTC. As protein: CASGHPGQGTYEQYF.

This clone was seen once. The rearrangement joins TRBV18 to TRBJ2-2; D gene ambiguous. V lost 3 bases and J 1 base, leaving 6 bases between the germline ends. Germline V gene data show CDR1 as KGHSH and CDR2 as LQKENI. The CDR3 contains 14 residues. For the CDR3, the DNA is TGTGCCAGCTCACCCTCAGGGAACACCGGGGAGCTGTTTTTT. Protein: CASSPSGNTGELFF. Full variable domain (rest looked up from reference TRBV18 and TRBJ2-2): NAGVMQNPRHLVRRRGQEARLRCSPMKGHSHVYWYRQLPEEGLKFMVYLQKENIIDESGMPKERFSAEFPKEGPSILRIQQVVRGDSAAYFCASSPSGNTGELFFGEGSRLTVL.

This chain uses TRBV30 with TRBJ2-7; tentative D call: TRBD2 (6 bases). CDR3 length equals 14 residues. In germline, CDR1 is GTSNPN, CDR2 SVGIG (reference sequence). V dropped 7 bases and J dropped 2 bases, with 18 bases sitting between them. DNA of the CDR3: TGTGCCTCACAGAGCTGGGGCGGGGCCTACGAGCAGTACTTC. This codes for CASQSWGGAYEQYF.

This rearrangement joins TRBV6-2 or TRBV6-3 to TRBJ2-7, with D uncertain. Trimming took 5 bases from V and 0 from J, leaving 14 bases between them. CDR1 is MNHEY and CDR2 is SVGEGT in the germline V gene. This CDR3 is built from 15 residues. The CDR3: CASSNTLRSSYEQYF. CDR3 in DNA: TGTGCCAGCAGTAACACCCTAAGGAGCTCCTACGAGCAGTACTTC.

The chain uses TRBV29-1 and TRBJ2-2, with D unclear. The germline V gene encodes CDR1 SQVTM and CDR2 ANQGSEA. The CDR3 has 11 residues. The V end was cut by 5 bases, the J end by 1 base, with 2 bases between. The CDR3 loop reads CSVKNTGELFF. The CDR3 nucleotides read TGCAGCGTTAAGAACACCGGGGAGCTGTTTTTT.

The chain has TRBV11-3 and TRBJ2-7; no reliable D call. V lost 1 base and J lost 3, with 7 bases in between. From germline, CDR1 is SGHNT and CDR2 YENEEA. This CDR3 comprises 13 residues. The CDR3 DNA reads as TGTGCCAGCAGCTTAGGGCCGGACTACGAGCAGTACTTC. Its translation is CASSLGPDYEQYF.

V usage is TRBV27 and J usage is TRBJ2-1; 11 bases fit TRBD2. Trimming at V came to 3 bases and at J to 8 bases, leaving 9 bases not matched to a gene. Germline V gene data show CDR1 as MNHEY and CDR2 as SMNVEV (reference sequence). The CDR3 covers 16 residues. The CDR3 region is CASSLGGLAVTHEQFF. For the CDR3, the DNA is TGTGCCAGCAGTTTGGGGGGACTAGCGGTGACCCATGAGCAGTTCTTC.